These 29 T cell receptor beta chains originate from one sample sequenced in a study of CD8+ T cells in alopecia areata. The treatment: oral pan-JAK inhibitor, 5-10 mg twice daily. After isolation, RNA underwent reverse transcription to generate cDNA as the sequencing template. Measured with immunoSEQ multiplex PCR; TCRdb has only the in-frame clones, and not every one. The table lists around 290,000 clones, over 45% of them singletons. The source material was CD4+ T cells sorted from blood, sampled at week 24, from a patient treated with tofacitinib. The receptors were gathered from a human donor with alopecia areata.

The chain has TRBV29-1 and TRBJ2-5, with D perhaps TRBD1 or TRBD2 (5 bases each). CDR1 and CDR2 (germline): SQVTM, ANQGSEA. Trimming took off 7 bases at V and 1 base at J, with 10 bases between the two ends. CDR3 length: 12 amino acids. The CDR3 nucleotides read TGCAGCGCGGGACCTACCCAAGAGACCCAGTACTTC. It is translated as CSAGPTQETQYF.

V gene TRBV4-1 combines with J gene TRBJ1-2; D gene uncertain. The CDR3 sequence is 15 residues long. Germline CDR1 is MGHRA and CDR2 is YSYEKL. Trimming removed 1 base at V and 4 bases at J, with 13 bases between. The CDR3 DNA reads TGCGCCAGCAGCCAAGGGAAAGCCAGACGCTATGGCTACACCTTC. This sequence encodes CASSQGKARRYGYTF.

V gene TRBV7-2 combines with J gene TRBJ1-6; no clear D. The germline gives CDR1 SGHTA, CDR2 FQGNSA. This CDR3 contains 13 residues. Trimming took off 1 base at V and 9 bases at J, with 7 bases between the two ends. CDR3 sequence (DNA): TGTGCCAGCAGCTTAGGGAAGGGTTCACCCCTCCACTTT. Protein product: CASSLGKGSPLHF.

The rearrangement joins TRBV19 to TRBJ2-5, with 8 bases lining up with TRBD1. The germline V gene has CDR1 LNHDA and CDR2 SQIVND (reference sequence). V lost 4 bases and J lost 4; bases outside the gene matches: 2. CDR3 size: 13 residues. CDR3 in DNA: TGTGCCAGTAGTACCGGACAGGGAGAGACCCAGTACTTC. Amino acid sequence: CASSTGQGETQYF.

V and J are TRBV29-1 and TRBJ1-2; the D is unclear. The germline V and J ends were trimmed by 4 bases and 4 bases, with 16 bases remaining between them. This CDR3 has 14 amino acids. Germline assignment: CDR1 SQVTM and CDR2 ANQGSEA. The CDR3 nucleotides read TGCAGCGTTGGACTCCTACAGAAACTCTATGGCTACACCTTC. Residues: CSVGLLQKLYGYTF.

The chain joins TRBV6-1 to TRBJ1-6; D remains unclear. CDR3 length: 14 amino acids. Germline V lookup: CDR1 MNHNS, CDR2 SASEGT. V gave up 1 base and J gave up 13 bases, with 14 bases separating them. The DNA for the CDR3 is TGTGCCAGCAGTGAAGGGGTCAGCTCTGTGCCCCTCCACTTT. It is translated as CASSEGVSSVPLHF.

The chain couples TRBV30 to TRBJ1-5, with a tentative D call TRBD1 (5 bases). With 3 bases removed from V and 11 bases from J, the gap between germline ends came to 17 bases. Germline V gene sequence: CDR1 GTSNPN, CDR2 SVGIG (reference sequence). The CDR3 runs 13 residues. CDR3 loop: CAWSEVQGRSQHF. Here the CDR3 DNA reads TGTGCCTGGAGCGAGGTGCAGGGAAGGTCCCAGCATTTT.

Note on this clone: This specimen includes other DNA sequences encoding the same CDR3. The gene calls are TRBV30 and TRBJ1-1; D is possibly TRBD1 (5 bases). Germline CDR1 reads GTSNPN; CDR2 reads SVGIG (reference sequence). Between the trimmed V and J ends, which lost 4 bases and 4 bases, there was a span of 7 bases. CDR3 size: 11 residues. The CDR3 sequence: CAWTGRTEAFF. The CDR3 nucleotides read TGTGCCTGGACGGGACGCACTGAAGCTTTCTTT.

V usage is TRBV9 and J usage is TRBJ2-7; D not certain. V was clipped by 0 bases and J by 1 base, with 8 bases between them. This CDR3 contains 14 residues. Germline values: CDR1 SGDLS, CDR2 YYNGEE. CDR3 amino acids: CASSVAPRSYEQYF. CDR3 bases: TGTGCCAGCAGCGTAGCCCCCAGGTCCTACGAGCAGTACTTC. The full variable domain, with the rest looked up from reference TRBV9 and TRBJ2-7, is DSGVTQTPKHLITATGQRVTLRCSPRSGDLSVYWYQQSLDQGLQFLIQYYNGEERAKGNILERFSAQQFPDLHSELNLSSLELGDSALYFCASSVAPRSYEQYFGPGTRLTVT.

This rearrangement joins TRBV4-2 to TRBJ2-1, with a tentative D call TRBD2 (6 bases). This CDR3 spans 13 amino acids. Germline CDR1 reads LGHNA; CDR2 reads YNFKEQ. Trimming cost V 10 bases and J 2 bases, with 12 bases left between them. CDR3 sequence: CATRGGAYNEQFF. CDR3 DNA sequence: TGTGCCACCCGCGGAGGGGCCTACAATGAGCAGTTCTTC.

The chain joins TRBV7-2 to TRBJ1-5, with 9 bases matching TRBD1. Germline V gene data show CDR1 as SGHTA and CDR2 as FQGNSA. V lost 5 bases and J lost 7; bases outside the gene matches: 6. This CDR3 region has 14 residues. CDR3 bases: TGTGCCAGCAGCACGGGACAGGGAGTACAGCCCCAGCATTTT. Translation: CASSTGQGVQPQHF.

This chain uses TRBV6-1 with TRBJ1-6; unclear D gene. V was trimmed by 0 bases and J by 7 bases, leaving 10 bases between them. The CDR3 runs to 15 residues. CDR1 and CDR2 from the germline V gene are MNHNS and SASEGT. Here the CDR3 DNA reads TGTGCCAGCAGTGAAGCCAGGACGGGGAATTCACCCCTCCACTTT. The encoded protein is CASSEARTGNSPLHF.

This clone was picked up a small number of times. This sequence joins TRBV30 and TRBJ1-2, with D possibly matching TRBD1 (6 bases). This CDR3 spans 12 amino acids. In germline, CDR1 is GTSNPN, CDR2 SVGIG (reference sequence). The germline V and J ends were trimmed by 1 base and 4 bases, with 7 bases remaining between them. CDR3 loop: CAWSGGPYGYTF. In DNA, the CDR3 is TGTGCCTGGAGTGGGGGGCCCTATGGCTACACCTTC. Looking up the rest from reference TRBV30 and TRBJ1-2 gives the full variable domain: SQTIHQWPATLVQPVGSPLSLECTVEGTSNPNLYWYRQAAGRGLQLLFYSVGIGQISSEVPQNLSASRPQDRQFILSSKKLLLSDSGFYLCAWSGGPYGYTFGSGTRLTVV.

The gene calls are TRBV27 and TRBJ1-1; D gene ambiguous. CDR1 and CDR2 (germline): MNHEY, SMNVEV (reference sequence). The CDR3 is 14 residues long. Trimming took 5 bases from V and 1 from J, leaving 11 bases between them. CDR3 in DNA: TGTGCCAGCAGTCCACCTTTCCCGAACACTGAAGCTTTCTTT. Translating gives CASSPPFPNTEAFF.

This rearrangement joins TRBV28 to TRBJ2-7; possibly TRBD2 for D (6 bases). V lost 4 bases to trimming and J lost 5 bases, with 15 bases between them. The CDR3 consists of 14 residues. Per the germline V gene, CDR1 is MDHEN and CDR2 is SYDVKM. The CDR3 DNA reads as TGTGCCAGCAGTTATAGCGGTATAAAGAACGAGCAGTACTTC. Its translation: CASSYSGIKNEQYF.

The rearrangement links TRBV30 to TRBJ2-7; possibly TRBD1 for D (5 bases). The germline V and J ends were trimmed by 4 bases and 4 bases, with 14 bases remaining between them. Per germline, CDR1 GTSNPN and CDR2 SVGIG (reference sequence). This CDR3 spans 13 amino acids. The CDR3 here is CAWTNKGCYEQYF. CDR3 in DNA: TGTGCCTGGACCAATAAGGGGTGTTACGAGCAGTACTTC.

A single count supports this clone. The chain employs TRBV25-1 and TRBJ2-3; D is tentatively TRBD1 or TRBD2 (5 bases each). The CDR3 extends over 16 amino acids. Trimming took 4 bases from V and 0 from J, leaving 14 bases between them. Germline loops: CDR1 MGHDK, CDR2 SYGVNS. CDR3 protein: CASSAHRGVSTDTQYF. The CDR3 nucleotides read TGTGCCAGCAGTGCCCACCGAGGGGTAAGCACAGATACGCAGTATTTT.

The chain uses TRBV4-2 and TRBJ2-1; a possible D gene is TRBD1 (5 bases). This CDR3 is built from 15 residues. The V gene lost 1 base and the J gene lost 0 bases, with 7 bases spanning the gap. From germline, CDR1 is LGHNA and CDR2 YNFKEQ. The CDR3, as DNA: TGTGCCAGCAGCCAAGGACAGAGCTCCTACAATGAGCAGTTCTTC. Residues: CASSQGQSSYNEQFF.

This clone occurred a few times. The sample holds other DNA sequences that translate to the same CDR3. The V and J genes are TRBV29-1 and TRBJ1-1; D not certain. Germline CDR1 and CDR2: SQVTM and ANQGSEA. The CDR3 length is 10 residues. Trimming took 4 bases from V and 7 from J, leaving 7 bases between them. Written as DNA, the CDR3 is TGCAGCGTTGCCCCAGATGAAGCTTTCTTT. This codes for CSVAPDEAFF.

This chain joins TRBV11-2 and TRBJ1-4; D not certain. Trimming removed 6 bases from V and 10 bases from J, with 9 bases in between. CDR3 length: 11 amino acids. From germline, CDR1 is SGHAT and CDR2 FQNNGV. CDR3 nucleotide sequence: TGTGCCAGCAGTTTTGGATCAAAACTGTTTTTT. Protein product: CASSFGSKLFF.

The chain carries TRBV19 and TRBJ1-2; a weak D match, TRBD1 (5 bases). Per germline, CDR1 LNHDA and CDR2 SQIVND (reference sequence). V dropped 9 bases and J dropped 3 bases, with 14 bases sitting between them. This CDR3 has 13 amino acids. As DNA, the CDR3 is TGTGCCAGCACTGAAACAGGAGACTATGGCTACACCTTC. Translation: CASTETGDYGYTF. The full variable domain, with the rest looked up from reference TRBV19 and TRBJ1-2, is DGGITQSPKYLFRKEGQNVTLSCEQNLNHDAMYWYRQDPGQGLRLIYYSQIVNDFQKGDIAEGYSVSREKKESFPLTVTSAQKNPTAFYLCASTETGDYGYTFGSGTRLTVV.

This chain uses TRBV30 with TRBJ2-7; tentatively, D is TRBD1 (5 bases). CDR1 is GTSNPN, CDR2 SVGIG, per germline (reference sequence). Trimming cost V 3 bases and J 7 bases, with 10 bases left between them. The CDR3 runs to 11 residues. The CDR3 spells CAWSWGGEQYF. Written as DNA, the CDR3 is TGTGCCTGGAGCTGGGGCGGAGAGCAGTACTTC.

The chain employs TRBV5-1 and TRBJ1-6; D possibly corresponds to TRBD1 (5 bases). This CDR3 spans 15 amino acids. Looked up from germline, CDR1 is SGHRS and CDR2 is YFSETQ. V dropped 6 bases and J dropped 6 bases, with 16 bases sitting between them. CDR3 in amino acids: CASTPDSSSNSPLHF. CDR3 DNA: TGCGCCAGCACCCCTGACAGTTCATCTAATTCACCCCTCCACTTT.

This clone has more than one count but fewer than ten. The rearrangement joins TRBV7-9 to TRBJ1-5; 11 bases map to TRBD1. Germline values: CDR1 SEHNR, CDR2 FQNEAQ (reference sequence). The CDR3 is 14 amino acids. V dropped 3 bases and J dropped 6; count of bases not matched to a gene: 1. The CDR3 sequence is CASSLDRGPQPQHF. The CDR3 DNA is TGTGCCAGCAGCTTGGACAGGGGGCCTCAGCCCCAGCATTTT.

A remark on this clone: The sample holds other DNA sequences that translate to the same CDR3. CDR3 DNA: TGTGCCAGCAGCCCACAAGAGACCCAGTACTTC. Protein sequence: CASSPQETQYF. The genes are TRBV7-9 and TRBJ2-5; D not resolved. The CDR3 extends over 11 amino acids. Germline loops: CDR1 SEHNR, CDR2 FQNEAQ (reference sequence). Deletions cut 5 bases from V and 2 bases from J, with 3 bases between. The variable domain in full, completed from reference TRBV7-9 and TRBJ2-5, reads DTGVSQNPRHKITKRGQNVTFRCDPISEHNRLYWYRQTLGQGPEFLTYFQNEAQLEKSRLLSDRFSAERPKGSFSTLEIQRTEQGDSAMYLCASSPQETQYFGPGTRLLVL.

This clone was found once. CDR3 amino acids: CSAGGQLQLFF. The DNA of the CDR3 is TGCAGCGCCGGTGGACAGCTTCAACTGTTTTTT. This chain uses TRBV29-1 with TRBJ1-4; D might be TRBD1 (6 bases). Trimming removed 7 bases from V and 12 bases from J, with 15 bases in between. The germline CDR1 and CDR2 sequences are SQVTM and ANQGSEA. The CDR3 has 11 residues.

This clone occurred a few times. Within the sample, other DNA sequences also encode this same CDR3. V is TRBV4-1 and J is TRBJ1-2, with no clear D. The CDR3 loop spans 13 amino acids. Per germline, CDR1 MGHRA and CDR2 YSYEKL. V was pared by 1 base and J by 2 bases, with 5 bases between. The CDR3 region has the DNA TGCGCCAGCAGCCAAGTCGGAAACTATGGCTACACCTTC. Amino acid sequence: CASSQVGNYGYTF.

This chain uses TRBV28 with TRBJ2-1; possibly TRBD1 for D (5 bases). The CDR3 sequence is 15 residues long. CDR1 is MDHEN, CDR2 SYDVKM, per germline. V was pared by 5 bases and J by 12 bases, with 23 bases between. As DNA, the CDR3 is TGTGCCAGCAGTCCTCAGTTGGGGCGAGCTTCGGGGCAGTTCTTC. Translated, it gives CASSPQLGRASGQFF.

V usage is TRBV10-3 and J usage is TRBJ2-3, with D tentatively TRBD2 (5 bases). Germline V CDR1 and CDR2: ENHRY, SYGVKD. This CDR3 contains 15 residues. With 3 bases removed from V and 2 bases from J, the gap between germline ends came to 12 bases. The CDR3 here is CAISEVGGPTDTQYF. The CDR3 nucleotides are TGTGCCATCAGTGAAGTTGGCGGGCCCACAGATACGCAGTATTTT.